The rows below give T cell receptor beta chains drawn from one sample of a study of T-cell memory formation after mild COVID-19. TCRdb itself ran the 5' RACE reads through MiXCR, one entry per CDR3 protein. The sample yields over 350,000 distinct CDR3 sequences, 20% to 30% seen once. Sequencing was performed on PBMCs or a T cell subset sorted from them (not recorded which). The receptor set was obtained from an adult woman who had mild COVID-19 (a few samples of this study predate the infection). Cell type and time point are not known. Both conserved end residues are part of each CDR3. The D gene is left open where the match is weak. Size is omitted from some rows. Given values are once, few, many or a class for expanded clones.

clone size	D gene	J gene	V gene	CDR3 protein	CDR3 DNA
NA	TRBD2	TRBJ2-2	TRBV25-1	CASTQTGILAGPNTGELFF	TGTGCCAGCACTCAGACGGGGATTCTAGCGGGACCGAACACCGGGGAGCTGTTTTTT
NA	TRBD1	TRBJ1-2	TRBV6-6	CASSRDRDGYTF	TGTGCCAGCAGTCGAGACAGGGACGGCTACACCTTC
NA	NA	TRBJ1-2	TRBV15	CATSRVDSYYGYTF	TGTGCCACCAGCAGAGTAGACAGCTACTATGGCTACACCTTC
NA	TRBD1	TRBJ2-7	TRBV11-3	CASRQGQGRVEQYF	TGTGCCAGCAGACAGGGACAGGGAAGGGTCGAGCAGTACTTC
NA	TRBD2	TRBJ2-1	TRBV6-5	CASSYGKPGLAGVYEQFF	TGTGCCAGCAGTTACGGGAAACCGGGACTAGCGGGAGTCTATGAGCAGTTCTTC
NA	TRBD2	TRBJ2-3	TRBV5-1	CASSFGRSADTQYF	TGCGCCAGCAGCTTCGGGAGGTCCGCAGATACGCAGTATTTT
few	NA	TRBJ2-1	TRBV3-1	CASSQITGQEQFF	TGTGCCAGCAGCCAAATCACAGGGCAGGAGCAGTTCTTC
once	NA	TRBJ1-2	TRBV3-1	CASRKGSYYGYTF	TGTGCCAGCAGAAAGGGCAGTTACTATGGCTACACCTTC
few	NA	TRBJ2-2	TRBV6-5	CASTPRRPNTGELFF	TGTGCCAGCACCCCAAGGCGCCCTAACACCGGGGAGCTGTTTTTT
NA	NA	TRBJ1-2	TRBV7-2	CASSPRQAYGYTF	TGTGCCAGCAGCCCCCGACAGGCCTATGGCTACACCTTC
NA	TRBD2	TRBJ2-3	TRBV7-3	CASSPSGLSTDTQYF	TGTGCCAGCAGTCCATCGGGACTAAGCACAGATACGCAGTATTTT
few	NA	TRBJ2-1	TRBV9	CASSWEDNEQFF	TGTGCCAGCAGCTGGGAGGACAATGAGCAGTTCTTC
few	NA	TRBJ1-3	TRBV6-5	CASSYGNTIYF	TGTGCCAGCAGTTATGGAAACACCATATATTTT
once	NA	TRBJ1-5	TRBV7-8	CASNTPNQPQHF	TGTGCCAGCAATACACCTAATCAGCCCCAGCATTTT
NA	TRBD2	TRBJ2-1	TRBV7-9	CASSPTGLAGVNEQFF	TGTGCCAGCAGCCCGACGGGACTAGCGGGAGTCAATGAGCAGTTCTTC
NA	NA	TRBJ1-6	TRBV6-1	CASSESAGSNSPLHF	TGTGCCAGCAGTGAATCGGCTGGGAGCAATTCACCCCTCCACTTT
NA	NA	TRBJ2-2	TRBV5-6	CASSLAEQGLTGELFF	TGTGCCAGCAGCCTCGCGGAACAGGGACTCACCGGGGAGCTGTTTTTT
few	TRBD1	TRBJ1-1	TRBV5-1	CATATGWGMNTEAFF	TGCGCCACCGCGACAGGGTGGGGCATGAACACTGAAGCTTTCTTT
few	NA	TRBJ2-2	TRBV20-1	CSARNLAAGELFF	TGCAGTGCTAGAAACCTAGCTGCCGGGGAGCTGTTTTTT
few	NA	TRBJ2-5	TRBV25-1	CASSEYGPGIETQYF	TGTGCCAGCAGTGAATATGGACCAGGGATCGAGACCCAGTACTTC
NA	TRBD2	TRBJ2-7	TRBV19	CASSWTSGTSYEQYF	TGTGCCAGTAGTTGGACTAGCGGGACGTCCTACGAGCAGTACTTC
NA	NA	TRBJ2-1	TRBV9	CASSVGTGNYNEQFF	TGTGCCAGCAGCGTAGGAACAGGGAACTACAATGAGCAGTTCTTC
few	NA	TRBJ1-1	TRBV7-9	CASSLAVQGSTFF	TGTGCCAGCAGCTTAGCGGTACAGGGTTCAACTTTCTTT
NA	NA	TRBJ1-2	TRBV29-1	CSAYFELDLNGYTF	TGCAGCGCCTATTTTGAATTGGATCTGAATGGCTACACCTTC
few	NA	TRBJ2-1	TRBV24-1	CATSDAAPGDYNEQFF	TGTGCCACCAGTGATGCAGCCCCAGGGGATTACAATGAGCAGTTCTTC
NA	NA	TRBJ1-1	TRBV6-1	CASTKTQGPTEAFF	TGTGCCAGCACCAAAACACAGGGCCCCACTGAAGCTTTCTTT
few	NA	TRBJ1-2	TRBV12-5	CASGPSRGGQGKLYGYTF	TGTGCTAGTGGTCCTAGTCGGGGGGGCCAAGGGAAGCTCTATGGCTACACCTTC
NA	NA	TRBJ2-7	TRBV20-1	CSATRGAETYEQYF	TGCAGTGCGACCAGGGGGGCAGAGACCTACGAGCAGTACTTC
few	NA	TRBJ2-6	TRBV18	CASSPQKGGPGANVLTF	TGTGCCAGCTCACCCCAAAAGGGGGGGCCTGGGGCCAACGTCCTGACTTTC
NA	NA	TRBJ1-2	TRBV12-3/TRBV12-4	CASSLSGNGYTF	TGTGCCAGCAGTTTATCAGGGAATGGCTACACCTTC
few	TRBD2	TRBJ2-5	TRBV27	CASSSRLAGKVETQYF	TGTGCCAGCAGTTCGAGACTAGCGGGGAAGGTAGAGACCCAGTACTTC
few	NA	TRBJ2-3	TRBV7-2	CASSPDPQDTQYF	TGTGCCAGCAGTCCTGACCCCCAAGATACGCAGTATTTT
NA	NA	TRBJ1-5	TRBV30	CAWKPQGLGNQPQHF	TGTGCCTGGAAACCCCAGGGGCTGGGCAATCAGCCCCAGCATTTT
many	TRBD2	TRBJ2-1	TRBV6-6	CASRTSGRPYNEQFF	TGTGCCAGCCGGACTAGCGGGAGGCCATACAATGAGCAGTTCTTC